The 24 T cell receptor beta chains reported below all come from one sample, sequenced in a study of CD8 T cells in Susac syndrome. RNA in amounts of roughly 0.45 to 1 ug was reverse transcribed with random hexamers. MiXCR, run by TCRdb on the immunoSEQ multiplex PCR reads, gives a single entry per CDR3 protein. The table shows some 130,000 distinct CDR3 sequences, with roughly 95% occurring only once. The specimen was CD4+ T cells from PBMCs. The receptors here all came from a human donor in good health.

The chain uses TRBV27 and TRBJ2-5, with 8 bases identical to TRBD2. Per the germline V gene, CDR1 is MNHEY and CDR2 is SMNVEV (reference sequence). The CDR3 consists of 17 residues. With V trimmed by 2 bases and J by 5 bases, 13 bases remained unmatched. The CDR3 DNA reads as TGTGCCAGCAGTTTAAGGGGCCCCCGACTAGCGATGGAGACCCAGTACTTC. It specifies CASSLRGPRLAMETQYF.

The rearrangement uses TRBV7-9 and TRBJ2-7, with D uncertain. Germline V lookup: CDR1 SEHNR, CDR2 FQNEAQ (reference sequence). V was shortened by 4 bases and J by 4 bases, with 8 bases between the two germline ends. CDR3 length: 12 amino acids. CDR3: CASSSQFYEQYF. Written as DNA, the CDR3 is TGTGCCAGCAGCTCCCAATTTTACGAGCAGTACTTC. Complete variable domain (other parts from reference TRBV7-9 and TRBJ2-7): DTGVSQNPRHKITKRGQNVTFRCDPISEHNRLYWYRQTLGQGPEFLTYFQNEAQLEKSRLLSDRFSAERPKGSFSTLEIQRTEQGDSAMYLCASSSQFYEQYFGPGTRLTVT.

Remarks on this clonotype: One end of the junction varies from germline; a read error may be responsible. This chain links TRBV12-3 or TRBV12-4 with TRBJ1-3, with D maybe TRBD1 (5 bases). This CDR3 is built from 16 residues. The CDR3 nucleotides read TGCGCCAGCACCCCCTCGCAGGGTCGCTCTGGAAACACCATATATTTT. Its translation: CASTPSQGRSGNTIYF.

The chain employs TRBV11-2 and TRBJ2-3; the D call may be TRBD1 or TRBD2 (6 bases each). There are 12 residues in the CDR3. Trimming cost V 6 bases and J 6 bases, with 10 bases left between them. Germline CDR1 SGHAT, CDR2 FQNNGV. Written as DNA, the CDR3 is TGTGCCAGCAGTCTGGGGGGCGATACGCAGTATTTT. Protein sequence: CASSLGGDTQYF.

The V and J genes are TRBV5-1 and TRBJ2-5, with unresolved D. The CDR3 is 12 residues long. The germline V gene encodes CDR1 SGHRS and CDR2 YFSETQ. The V and J ends lost 5 bases and 5 bases respectively, with 10 bases between them. This CDR3 reads CASSYLGETQYF. The DNA of the CDR3 is TGCGCCAGCAGTTACCTCGGCGAGACCCAGTACTTC.

This chain connects TRBV29-1 to TRBJ1-1, with a possible D match to TRBD1 (6 bases). The CDR3 contains 14 residues. Trimming cost V 7 bases and J 4 bases, with 19 bases left between them. Germline V gene data show CDR1 as SQVTM and CDR2 as ANQGSEA. The CDR3, as DNA: TGCAGCGCGCTGAGAGGGGGGCTCGGCACTGAAGCTTTCTTT. Translating gives CSALRGGLGTEAFF.

The chain has TRBV28 and TRBJ1-5; 7 nucleotides line up with TRBD1. The germline CDR1 and CDR2 sequences are MDHEN and SYDVKM. V shed 5 bases and J 5 bases; nucleotides not matched to a gene: 6. This CDR3 has 14 amino acids. CDR3 loop: CASSVTGIHQPQHF. The CDR3, as DNA: TGTGCCAGCAGTGTGACAGGGATTCATCAGCCCCAGCATTTT.

J is TRBJ2-5 and V is TRBV28, with D possibly being TRBD2 (6 bases). The CDR3 runs 15 residues. Between the trimmed V and J ends, which lost 5 bases and 5 bases, there was a span of 18 bases. Per germline, CDR1 MDHEN and CDR2 SYDVKM. In DNA, the CDR3 is TGTGCCAGCAGTCCCAGGATAGGGCTAGCGGAGACCCAGTACTTC. This gives the protein CASSPRIGLAETQYF.

This clonotype is a singleton in its sample. V is TRBV9 and J is TRBJ2-3; D is uncertain. Per germline, CDR1 SGDLS and CDR2 YYNGEE. V gave up 1 base and J gave up 2 bases, with 5 bases separating them. CDR3 size: 13 residues. CDR3 DNA sequence: TGTGCCAGCAGCGTAATCCCCACAGATACGCAGTATTTT. It yields the protein CASSVIPTDTQYF.

The gene calls are TRBV20-1 and TRBJ1-1; TRBD1 matches at 7 bases. CDR3 length equals 13 residues. Germline assignment: CDR1 DFQATT and CDR2 SNEGSKA (reference sequence). Unmatched junction bases numbered 2, after V lost 4 bases and J lost 0 bases. The CDR3 sequence is CSATDRLNTEAFF. The CDR3 bases are TGCAGTGCTACGGACAGGTTGAACACTGAAGCTTTCTTT.

V gene TRBV15 combines with J gene TRBJ2-6, with D tentatively TRBD1 or TRBD2 (5 bases each). The ends were cut back, 1 base at V and 4 bases at J, with 14 bases in the middle. Per germline, CDR1 LNHNV and CDR2 YYDKDF (reference sequence). The CDR3 has 17 residues. The CDR3 DNA is TGTGCCACCAGCAGAGTGGACATGGGAGCGGGGGCCAACGTCCTGACTTTC. Translating gives CATSRVDMGAGANVLTF.

This rearrangement joins TRBV4-2 to TRBJ2-5, with D tentatively TRBD2 (6 bases). Germline CDR1 is LGHNA and CDR2 is YNFKEQ. This CDR3 contains 15 residues. V lost 4 bases to trimming and J lost 4 bases, with 16 bases between them. The CDR3 here is CASSPGLGPRETQYF. For the CDR3, the DNA is TGTGCCAGCAGCCCGGGACTCGGCCCGAGAGAGACCCAGTACTTC.

The chain employs TRBV7-2 and TRBJ2-1, with D possibly matching TRBD2 (6 bases). V lost 1 base to trimming and J lost 8 bases, with 12 bases between them. This CDR3 is built from 14 residues. The germline V gene has CDR1 SGHTA and CDR2 FQGNSA. This chain's CDR3 is CASSLGPSAYEQFF. As DNA, the CDR3 is TGTGCCAGCAGCTTAGGTCCTAGCGCCTATGAGCAGTTCTTC.

The rearrangement links TRBV6-5 to TRBJ1-2, with a tentative D call TRBD1 (6 bases). Trimming shortened V by 4 bases and J by 2 bases, and 20 bases separated the two germline ends. Germline V gives CDR1 MNHEY, CDR2 SVGAGI. The CDR3 has 17 amino acids. This CDR3 reads CASSLSVAGAPNYGYTF. CDR3 nucleotides: TGTGCCAGCAGTTTAAGCGTCGCAGGGGCCCCAAACTATGGCTACACCTTC.

The chain employs TRBV28 and TRBJ1-1; D remains unclear. V lost 5 bases to trimming and J lost 1 base, with 17 bases between them. The CDR3 length is 16 residues. Per germline, CDR1 MDHEN and CDR2 SYDVKM. CDR3 sequence (DNA): TGTGCCAGCAGTCCCCCCGGCGGGCAGACGAACACTGAAGCTTTCTTT. Residues: CASSPPGGQTNTEAFF.

Regarding this clonotype: One junction end disagrees with the germline gene, perhaps due to a read error. This rearrangement joins TRBV29-1 to TRBJ2-1; the D gene is possibly TRBD2 (6 bases). The germline gives CDR1 SQVTM, CDR2 ANQGSEA. The CDR3 consists of 12 residues. CDR3 residues: CSVEDLGGSRGF. CDR3 bases: TGCAGCGTTGAAGATCTCGGAGGGAGTCGTGGCTTC.

This chain joins TRBV24-1 and TRBJ1-1, with 8 bases that match TRBD1. The germline V gene has CDR1 KGHDR and CDR2 SFDVKD. Germline trimming cut 5 bases from V and 4 bases from J; bases unmatched to any gene: 8. The CDR3 spans 15 residues. In nucleotides, the CDR3 is TGTGCCACCAGTGCCTCGGACAGGGCGATCACTGAAGCTTTCTTT. This gives the protein CATSASDRAITEAFF.

The chain combines TRBV20-1 with TRBJ1-2; the D is unclear. The length of the CDR3 is 14 residues. CDR1 and CDR2 from the germline V gene are DFQATT and SNEGSKA (reference sequence). V lost 2 bases and J 1 base, leaving 11 bases between the germline ends. The CDR3 loop reads CSARRRVFNYGYTF. CDR3 sequence (DNA): TGCAGTGCTAGAAGACGGGTCTTTAACTATGGCTACACCTTC.

V and J are TRBV29-1 and TRBJ1-1; tentatively, D is TRBD1 (6 bases). V was trimmed by 6 bases and J by 4 bases, leaving 18 bases between them. The CDR3 spans 14 residues. CDR1 and CDR2 (germline): SQVTM, ANQGSEA. The CDR3 spells CSVRRPARGTEAFF. The DNA of the CDR3 is TGCAGCGTAAGGCGTCCGGCCAGGGGCACTGAAGCTTTCTTT.

The chain has TRBV5-1 and TRBJ2-1, with 12 bases matching TRBD2. V shed 4 bases, J shed 7 bases, and the junction held 9 bases outside the gene matches. In germline, CDR1 is SGHRS, CDR2 YFSETQ. The CDR3 contains 16 residues. In DNA form, the CDR3 reads TGCGCCAGCAGCGCACTAGCGGGAGGTTCAGGTAATGAGCAGTTCTTC. Translating gives CASSALAGGSGNEQFF.

The chain employs TRBV7-6 and TRBJ1-4; 7 bases agree with TRBD1. J was trimmed by 2 bases and V by 5 bases; bases with no gene match: 11. CDR3 length equals 17 residues. Per the germline V gene, CDR1 is SGHVS and CDR2 is FNYEAQ. The CDR3 region is CASSPRQGGVTNEKLFF. The CDR3 nucleotides are TGTGCCAGCAGCCCCCGACAGGGCGGTGTGACTAATGAAAAACTGTTTTTT.

The V and J genes are TRBV19 and TRBJ1-5, with D possibly TRBD1 on 6 matching bases. The V and J ends lost 5 bases and 2 bases respectively, with 13 bases between them. CDR1 is LNHDA, CDR2 SQIVND, per germline (reference sequence). The CDR3 runs 15 residues. CDR3: CASSDSGGRNQPQHF. CDR3 nucleotides: TGTGCCAGTAGTGATTCCGGGGGCCGCAATCAGCCCCAGCATTTT.

This CDR3 reads CASSLAPGVKGEQYF. CDR3 nucleotide sequence: TGTGCCAGCAGCTTAGCGCCGGGGGTCAAGGGCGAGCAGTACTTC. The chain couples TRBV7-2 to TRBJ2-7; D is possibly TRBD2 (6 bases). V shed 0 bases and J shed 6 bases, with 15 bases lying between them. The CDR3 is 15 amino acids. Germline V gene data show CDR1 as SGHTA and CDR2 as FQGNSA. Complete variable domain (other parts from reference TRBV7-2 and TRBJ2-7): GAGVSQSPSNKVTEKGKDVELRCDPISGHTALYWYRQSLGQGLEFLIYFQGNSAPDKSGLPSDRFSAERTGGSVSTLTIQRTQQEDSAVYLCASSLAPGVKGEQYFGPGTRLTVT.

The chain carries TRBV2 and TRBJ2-5, with D unresolved. The CDR3 length is 14 residues. In germline, CDR1 is SNHLY, CDR2 FYNNEI. Deletions cut 2 bases from V and 4 bases from J, with 11 bases between. CDR3 in amino acids: CASSEMASRETQYF. The CDR3 DNA is TGTGCCAGCAGTGAAATGGCCTCGAGAGAGACCCAGTACTTC.